In its sample, the clone carrying this T cell receptor beta chain was seen once. Its antigen remains unknown. The primer mix had 60 Vbeta and 13 Jbeta primers. Generated by immunoSEQ multiplex PCR, the TCRdb table keeps only in-frame clones and is missing some. The sample includes fewer than 150,000 clones, approximately 80% of them seen just once. This sample is drawn from a study of cytomegalovirus exposure and HLA in healthy donors. Overall study context: Of the donors genotyped, 398 in all, about 80% fell in the Caucasian-associated ancestry cluster. Findings and limits, study-wide: It was shown in a later analysis that HLA-associated TCR beta chains were more clonally expanded than other, equally common chains. Listed as cytomegalovirus-associated were over 150 TCR beta chains. Roughly even sequencing depth across donors was the assumption behind the presence/absence analyses.

This sequence originates from a man aged 35 to 55 in good health and CMV-seronegative. The source material was PBMCs.

For the CDR3, the DNA is TGTGCCAGCTCACCGCGACAGGGGGCAGACACTGAAGCTTTCTTT. This translates into CASSPRQGADTEAFF. The V call is TRBV18, the J call TRBJ1-1, with 10 bases lining up with TRBD1. The CDR3 contains 15 residues. Germline trimming cut 3 bases from V and 3 bases from J; bases unmatched to any gene: 4. Per the germline V gene, CDR1 is KGHSH and CDR2 is LQKENI.